This is a list of T cell receptor beta chains from one sample in a study of T cells after yellow fever vaccination. MiXCR, run by TCRdb on the 5' RACE reads, gives a single entry per CDR3 protein. The sample shows almost 600,000 distinct CDR3 sequences, 13% of them seen only once. The sequences come from PBMCs, collected on the day of the yellow fever booster vaccination. All receptors come from a man in his thirties or forties who received the YFV17D yellow fever vaccine. CDR3s include the opening cysteine and the closing phenylalanine or tryptophan. Clone size, where shown, is once, few, many, or a class for clones that have expanded.

TRBV7-9	TRBJ2-2	.	CASSSRRYTGELFF
TRBV20-1	TRBJ2-1	many	CSAHGLTGRRGDEQFF
TRBV7-9	TRBJ1-6	.	CASSPFQGVSPLHF
TRBV6-2/TRBV6-3	TRBJ1-1	.	CASTAGTEAFF
TRBV20-1	TRBJ1-6	few	CSARVGRDSSYNSPLHF
TRBV18	TRBJ1-4	.	CASSPTAMAYEKLFF
TRBV6-2/TRBV6-3	TRBJ2-2	few	CASSYFFRTDGLFF
TRBV3-1	TRBJ1-1	.	CASSQGFPKEAFF
TRBV6-2/TRBV6-3	TRBJ2-3	.	CASSPARADPRLHTQCF
TRBV5-6	TRBJ1-5	few	CASSFRQGSYQPQHF
TRBV3-1	TRBJ2-3	few	CASSSYPPDYTDTQYF
TRBV7-8	TRBJ1-1	many	CASSLTAGFGNTEAFF
TRBV6-6	TRBJ2-5	many	CASSRDRETQYF
TRBV12-3/TRBV12-4	TRBJ2-2	.	CATSTGSTGELFF
TRBV7-7	TRBJ2-1	many	CASSLAAGQSSYNEQFF
TRBV24-1	TRBJ2-1	.	CATSVASGRANSYNEQFF
TRBV20-1	TRBJ2-2	.	CSARDDWHNTGELFF
TRBV9	TRBJ2-7	.	CASSVAATGTSYEQYF
TRBV5-1	TRBJ2-3	.	CASQPRSGSADTQYF
TRBV6-2/TRBV6-3	TRBJ2-1	.	CASSYATTGRNNEQFF
TRBV9	TRBJ2-3	.	CASSVGRGGGTDTQYF
TRBV6-2/TRBV6-3	TRBJ2-1	few	CASAGGPYNEQFF
TRBV6-1	TRBJ2-1	.	CASSKTEPSYNEQFF
TRBV15	TRBJ1-4	.	CATSEGSGEKLFF
TRBV11-2	TRBJ2-7	few	CASSPVTGGPYEQYF
TRBV12-3/TRBV12-4	TRBJ2-1	few	CASVSAREYNEQFF
TRBV27	TRBJ1-5	few	CASSFRGGYSNQPQHF
TRBV28	TRBJ1-6	once	CASSLIFDRGPSYNSPLHF
TRBV12-3/TRBV12-4	TRBJ2-2	few	CASSKDTGELFF
TRBV7-9	TRBJ2-7	few	CASSSVTGPHSYEQYF
TRBV7-2	TRBJ2-3	few	CASSSRTGADTQYF
TRBV5-1	TRBJ2-3	few	CASSLASGSGSDTQYF
TRBV20-1	TRBJ2-3	few	CSAPQGGTDTQYF
TRBV6-6	TRBJ2-3	.	CASSYDPGDTQYF
TRBV20-1	TRBJ2-7	few	CSARDFQNPYEQYF
TRBV18	TRBJ2-1	few	CASSVQGANEQFF
TRBV5-6	TRBJ2-2	few	CASSPLSGSLAGELFF